This TCR beta chain originates from a study of blood T cells in healthy people across ages. Worth noting for this clonotype: Its specificity is not known.

A sample-barcoded 5' primer and a J-beta primer mix were used in a second PCR of roughly 7 to 11 cycles. One entry per CDR3 protein, called by TCRdb with MiXCR from the 5' RACE reads. Of around 1,000,000 distinct CDR3 sequences in the sample, roughly 24% were seen once. CDR1 is MNHEY and CDR2 is SMNVEV in the germline V gene (reference sequence). The CDR3 totals 14 residues. The germline V and J ends were trimmed by 2 bases and 4 bases, with 11 bases remaining between them. General study points: Per million T cells, the diversity of TCR beta decreased roughly linearly as age advanced. Naive T cell percentage showed a strong correlation with TCR beta diversity.

The data also belong to a second study, concerning T cells of mothers and their children.

The chain has TRBV27 and TRBJ1-1; TRBD1 might be the D (5 bases). The sequenced sample was blood. The source is a girl aged 2 to 10 in good health. CDR3 in DNA: TGTGCCAGCAGTTTAGCTTGGAGGGGCACTGAAGCTTTCTTT. Translated, it gives CASSLAWRGTEAFF.